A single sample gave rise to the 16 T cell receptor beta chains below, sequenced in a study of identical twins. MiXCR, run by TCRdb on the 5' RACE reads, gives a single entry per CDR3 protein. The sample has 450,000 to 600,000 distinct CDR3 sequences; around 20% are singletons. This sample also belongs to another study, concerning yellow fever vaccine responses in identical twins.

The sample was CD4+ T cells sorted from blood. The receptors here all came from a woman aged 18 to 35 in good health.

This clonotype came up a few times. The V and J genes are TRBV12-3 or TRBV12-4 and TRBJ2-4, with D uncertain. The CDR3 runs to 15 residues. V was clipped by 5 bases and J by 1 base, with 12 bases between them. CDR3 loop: CASSLGSVAKNIQYF. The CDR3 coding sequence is TGTGCCAGCAGTCTAGGCTCAGTGGCCAAAAACATTCAGTACTTC.

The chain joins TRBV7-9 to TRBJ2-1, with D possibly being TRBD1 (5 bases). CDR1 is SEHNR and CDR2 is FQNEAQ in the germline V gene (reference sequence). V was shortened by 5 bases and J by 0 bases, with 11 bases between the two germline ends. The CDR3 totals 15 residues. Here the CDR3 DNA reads TGTGCCAGCAGCACCCAGGGCGGCTCCTACAATGAGCAGTTCTTC. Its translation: CASSTQGGSYNEQFF.

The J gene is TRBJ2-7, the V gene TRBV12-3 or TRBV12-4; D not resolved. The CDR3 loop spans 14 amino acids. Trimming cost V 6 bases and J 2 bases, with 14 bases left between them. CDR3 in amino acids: CASSPTPLAYEQYF. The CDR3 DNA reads TGTGCCAGCAGCCCTACTCCCTTGGCCTACGAGCAGTACTTC.

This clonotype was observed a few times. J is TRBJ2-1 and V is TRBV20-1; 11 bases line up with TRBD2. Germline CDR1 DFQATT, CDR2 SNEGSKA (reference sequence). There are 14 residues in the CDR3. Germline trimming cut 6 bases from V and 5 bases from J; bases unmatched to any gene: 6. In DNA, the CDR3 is TGCAGTGCCCTCGGGACTAGCGGAAACAATGAGCAGTTCTTC. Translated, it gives CSALGTSGNNEQFF.

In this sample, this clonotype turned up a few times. The CDR3 DNA is TGTGCCAGCAGCTTATGGGCGGGACAGACGAACACCGGGGAGCTGTTTTTT. It translates to CASSLWAGQTNTGELFF. This chain uses TRBV7-3 with TRBJ2-2; possible D gene TRBD1, 7 bases. V was shortened by 2 bases and J by 0 bases, with 13 bases between the two germline ends. CDR3 length: 17 amino acids. Germline V CDR1 and CDR2: SGHTA, FQGTGA. Variable domain in full (rest from reference TRBV7-3 and TRBJ2-2): GAGVSQTPSNKVTEKGKYVELRCDPISGHTALYWYRQSLGQGPEFLIYFQGTGAADDSGLPNDRFFAVRPEGSVSTLKIQRTERGDSAVYLCASSLWAGQTNTGELFFGEGSRLTVL.

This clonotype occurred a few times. CDR3 sequence (DNA): TGTGCCAGCAGTGGGGGACCTAAACTTGGGCAGTTCTTC. Protein sequence: CASSGGPKLGQFF. The V and J genes are TRBV6-1 and TRBJ2-1, with D tentatively TRBD1 or TRBD2 (5 bases each). CDR1 is MNHNS and CDR2 is SASEGT in the germline V gene. With 4 bases removed from V and 12 bases from J, the gap between germline ends came to 16 bases. This CDR3 is 13 amino acids long.

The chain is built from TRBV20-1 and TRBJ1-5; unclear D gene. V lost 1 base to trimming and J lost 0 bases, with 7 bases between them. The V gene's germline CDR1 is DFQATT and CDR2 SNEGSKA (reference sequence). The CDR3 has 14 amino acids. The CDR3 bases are TGCAGTGCTAGAGGAGACTATAGCAATCAGCCCCAGCATTTT. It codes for CSARGDYSNQPQHF.

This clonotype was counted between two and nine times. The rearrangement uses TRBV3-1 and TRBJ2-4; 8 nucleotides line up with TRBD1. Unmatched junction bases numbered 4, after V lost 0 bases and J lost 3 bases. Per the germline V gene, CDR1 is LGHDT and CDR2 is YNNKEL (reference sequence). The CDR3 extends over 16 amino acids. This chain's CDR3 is CASSQDDRGDKNIQYF. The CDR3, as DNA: TGTGCCAGCAGCCAAGACGACAGGGGTGACAAAAACATTCAGTACTTC.

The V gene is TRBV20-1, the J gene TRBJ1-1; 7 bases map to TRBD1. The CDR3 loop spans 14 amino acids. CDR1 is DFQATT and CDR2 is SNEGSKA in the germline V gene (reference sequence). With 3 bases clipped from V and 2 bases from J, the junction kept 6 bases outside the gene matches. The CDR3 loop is CSASGGTVNTEAFF. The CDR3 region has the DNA TGCAGTGCTAGCGGAGGGACAGTTAACACTGAAGCTTTCTTT.

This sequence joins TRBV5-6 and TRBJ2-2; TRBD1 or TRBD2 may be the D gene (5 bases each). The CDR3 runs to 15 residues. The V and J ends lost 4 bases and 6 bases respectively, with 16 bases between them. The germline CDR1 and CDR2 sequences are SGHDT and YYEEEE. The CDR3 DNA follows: TGTGCCAGCAGCCCTTTGGGACCGGGGCCCGGGGAGCTGTTTTTT. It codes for CASSPLGPGPGELFF.

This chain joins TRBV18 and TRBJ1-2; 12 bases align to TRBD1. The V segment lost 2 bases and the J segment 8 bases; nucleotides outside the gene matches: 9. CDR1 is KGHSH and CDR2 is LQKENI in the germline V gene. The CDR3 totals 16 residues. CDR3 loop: CASSPEPGQGARGYTF. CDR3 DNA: TGTGCCAGCTCACCAGAACCGGGACAGGGGGCGCGGGGCTACACCTTC.

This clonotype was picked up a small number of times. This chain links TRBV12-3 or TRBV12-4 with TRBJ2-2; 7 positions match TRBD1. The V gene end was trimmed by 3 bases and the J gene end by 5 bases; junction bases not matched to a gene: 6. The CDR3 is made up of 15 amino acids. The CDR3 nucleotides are TGTGCCAGCAGTTTCGGGACAGTAAAAACCGGGGAGCTGTTTTTT. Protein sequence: CASSFGTVKTGELFF.

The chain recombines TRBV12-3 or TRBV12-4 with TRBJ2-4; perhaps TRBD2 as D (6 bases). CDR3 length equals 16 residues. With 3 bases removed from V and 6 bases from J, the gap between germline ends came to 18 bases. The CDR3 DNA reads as TGTGCCAGCAGTTTTTATGGCCGGGAGCTGGGAAACATTCAGTACTTC. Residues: CASSFYGRELGNIQYF.

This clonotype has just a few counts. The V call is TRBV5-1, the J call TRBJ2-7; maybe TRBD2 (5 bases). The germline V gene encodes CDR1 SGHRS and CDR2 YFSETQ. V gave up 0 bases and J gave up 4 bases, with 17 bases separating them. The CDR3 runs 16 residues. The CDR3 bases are TGCGCCAGCAGCTTGGGGACTCAGAGTAGTACGTACGAGCAGTACTTC. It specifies CASSLGTQSSTYEQYF.

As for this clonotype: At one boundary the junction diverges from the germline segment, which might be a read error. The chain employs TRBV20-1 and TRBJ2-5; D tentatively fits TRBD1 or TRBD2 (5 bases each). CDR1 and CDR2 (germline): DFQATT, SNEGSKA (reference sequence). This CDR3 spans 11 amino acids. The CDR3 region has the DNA TGCAGTGCTAGAGAGGGGACCACACCGGACTTC. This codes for CSAREGTTPDF.

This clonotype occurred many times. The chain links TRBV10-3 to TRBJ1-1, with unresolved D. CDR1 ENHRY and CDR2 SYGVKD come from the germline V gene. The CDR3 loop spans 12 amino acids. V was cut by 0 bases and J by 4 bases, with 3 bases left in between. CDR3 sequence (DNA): TGTGCCATCAGTGAGTCCGTCACTGAAGCTTTCTTT. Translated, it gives CAISESVTEAFF.